There are many counts of the clone carrying this T cell receptor (beta chain). The entry originates in a study of glioma-infiltrating T cells. V was cut by 4 bases and J by 0 bases, with 14 bases left in between. CDR1 and CDR2 from the germline V gene are SGHNT and YYREEE (reference sequence). The CDR3 is 16 residues long. TCR alpha and beta CDR3 regions were amplified from RNA using iRepertoire nested multiplex PCR. MiXCR, applied by TCRdb to the multiplex PCR reads, yields one record per CDR3 protein. In the table there are about 110,000 distinct CDR3 sequences, less than 30% of which are singletons.

The receptor's source is a human donor with low-grade glioma or glioblastoma, undergoing nonglioma brain surgery, or in good health (not recorded which). The sequenced sample was glioma tissue, nonneoplastic brain tissue, or PBMCs (not recorded which). The chain is built from TRBV5-4 and TRBJ2-1; D is undetermined. CDR3 protein: CASSPKALSSYNEQFF. CDR3 DNA sequence: TGTGCCAGCAGCCCAAAGGCCTTGAGCTCCTACAATGAGCAGTTCTTC.